The sequence of this T cell receptor (beta chain) was determined in a study of early stage breast cancer tumors. Study-level results: Compared with adjacent normal breast tissue, tumors showed around 2.7-fold greater T cell density and higher clonality.

Profiling relied on immunoSEQ multiplex PCR, and the TCRdb table lists in-frame clones only, not all of them. The sample contains about 25,000 clones, roughly two thirds of which appear only once. The J segment lost 2 bases and the V segment lost 1 base, leaving 0 bases of the junction unmatched. Per germline, CDR1 SGHVS and CDR2 FNYEAQ. This CDR3 comprises 14 residues. This clone was observed a handful of times. No antigen is known for it. About 19-50 mg of tumor tissue was diced per sample. This chain joins TRBV7-6 and TRBJ2-7; 9 bases are a match to TRBD1. The sequenced sample consisted of breast tumor tissue. This TCR derives from a person aged 60 to 70 with breast cancer. The CDR3 DNA follows: TGTGCCAGCAGCTTAGGACAGGGGGCCTACGAGCAGTACTTC. The encoded protein is CASSLGQGAYEQYF.